The sequence of this T cell receptor (beta chain) was determined in a study of Ad26.COV2.S vaccination and SARS-CoV-2 variants. Treatment specified: over 15 received Ad26.COV2.S at low or high dose, single or two shots; roughly five received placebo; per-sample allocation not given. Following the first vaccine or placebo injection, samples were taken on day 63. Donor was an adult aged 18-55 years in Boston. Libraries were prepared by immunoSEQ multiplex PCR; TCRdb keeps only in-frame clonotypes and omits some of them. The table records about 350,000 clones, about 89% of them present only once. Whole-study results and caveats: In TCR breadth and depth analyses, total T cell responses may have been underestimated. It was reported that spike-specific CD8+ and CD4+ T cell responses were substantially broad after vaccination. Vaccine and placebo recipients had comparable breadth of non-spike TCRs.

The CDR3 totals 15 residues. V was pared by 3 bases and J by 8 bases, with 16 bases between. Germline loops: CDR1 SGHTA, CDR2 FQGNSA. This clone has a handful of counts. As yet, its antigen is unknown. This clonotype originated in a person aged 18-60 years who received the Ad26.COV2.S COVID-19 vaccine or a placebo. The rearrangement links TRBV7-2 to TRBJ1-4, with D possibly matching TRBD1 (6 bases). The input for sequencing was peripheral blood, taken in a trial of Ad26.COV2.S vaccine versus placebo. As DNA, the CDR3 is TGTGCCAGCAGCTTCGGAGGGGGTTGGGAGGAAAAACTGTTTTTT. Protein sequence: CASSFGGGWEEKLFF.